This TCR beta chain is drawn from a study of T cells in Graves' hyperthyroidism and ophthalmopathy. Findings of the study overall: Blood also contained most expanded thyroid clonotypes above 0.001. Patients with ophthalmopathy were separated from those with stable hyperthyroidism by a 13 V-J model.

CDR1 is MGHDK and CDR2 is SYGVNS in the germline V gene. The ends were cut back, 2 bases at V and 8 bases at J, with 18 bases in the middle. This CDR3 spans 15 amino acids. Authors of the study amplified TCR beta CDR3 regions from RNA transcripts. An initial round of RT-PCR targeting the TCR CDR3 relied on the HTBI primer set. One entry per CDR3 protein, called by TCRdb with MiXCR from the multiplex PCR reads. The table includes over 400,000 distinct CDR3 sequences, around a fifth detected once. Among ophthalmopathy patients, the Clinical Activity Score reached at least 3, the NOSPECS grade reached at least 4, and duration remained under 3 months. Extraction of PBMCs used under 13 ml of fresh peripheral blood. This clonotype has a handful of counts. Its antigen is unidentified.

This clonotype was obtained from a woman in her 70s with Graves' ophthalmopathy. The J gene is TRBJ1-2, the V gene TRBV25-1; tentatively, D is TRBD1 (6 bases). Sequencing was done on a sample of blood. CDR3 loop: CASSETGLASWGYTF. In DNA, the CDR3 is TGTGCCAGCAGTGAAACAGGGTTAGCATCATGGGGCTACACCTTC.